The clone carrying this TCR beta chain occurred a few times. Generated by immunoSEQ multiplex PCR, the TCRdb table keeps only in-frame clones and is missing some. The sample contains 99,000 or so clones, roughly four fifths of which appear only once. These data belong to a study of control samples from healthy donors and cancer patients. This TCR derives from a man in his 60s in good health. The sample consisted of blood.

CDR3 residues: CASSLGQAGGFGDTQYF. The CDR3 DNA is TGTGCCAGCAGCTTGGGTCAAGCGGGAGGGTTCGGAGATACGCAGTATTTT. The chain combines TRBV5-4 with TRBJ2-3; 10 bases are shared with TRBD2. Germline V lookup: CDR1 SGHNT, CDR2 YYREEE (reference sequence). With 0 bases clipped from V and 5 bases from J, the junction kept 9 bases outside the gene matches. The CDR3 runs 17 residues.